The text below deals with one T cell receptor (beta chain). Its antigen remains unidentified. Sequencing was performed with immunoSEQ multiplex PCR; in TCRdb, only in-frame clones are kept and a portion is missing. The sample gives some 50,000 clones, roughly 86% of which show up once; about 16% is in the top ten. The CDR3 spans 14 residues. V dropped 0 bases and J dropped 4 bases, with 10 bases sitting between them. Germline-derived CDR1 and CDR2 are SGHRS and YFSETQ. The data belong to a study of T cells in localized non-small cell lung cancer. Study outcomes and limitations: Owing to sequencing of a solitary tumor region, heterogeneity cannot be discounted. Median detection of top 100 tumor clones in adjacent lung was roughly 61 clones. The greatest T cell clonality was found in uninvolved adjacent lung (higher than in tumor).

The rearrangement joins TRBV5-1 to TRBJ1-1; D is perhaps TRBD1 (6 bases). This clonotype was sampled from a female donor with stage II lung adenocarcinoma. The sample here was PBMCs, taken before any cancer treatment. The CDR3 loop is CASSLAGASTEAFF. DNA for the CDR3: TGCGCCAGCAGCTTGGCGGGGGCCAGCACTGAAGCTTTCTTT.